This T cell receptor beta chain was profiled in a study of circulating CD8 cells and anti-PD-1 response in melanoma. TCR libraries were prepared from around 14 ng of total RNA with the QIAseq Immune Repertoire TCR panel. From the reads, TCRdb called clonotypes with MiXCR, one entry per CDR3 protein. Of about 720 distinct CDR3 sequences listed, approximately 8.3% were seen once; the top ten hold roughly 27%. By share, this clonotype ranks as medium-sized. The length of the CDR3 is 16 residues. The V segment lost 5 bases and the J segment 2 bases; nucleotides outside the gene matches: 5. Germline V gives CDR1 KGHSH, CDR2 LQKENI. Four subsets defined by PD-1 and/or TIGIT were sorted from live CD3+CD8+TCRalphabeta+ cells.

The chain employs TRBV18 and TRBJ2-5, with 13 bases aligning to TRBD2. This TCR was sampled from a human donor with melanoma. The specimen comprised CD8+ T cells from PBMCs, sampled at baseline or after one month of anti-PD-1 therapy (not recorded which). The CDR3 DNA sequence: TGTGCCAGCTCAGAGGGACTAGCGGGGTATCAAGAGACCCAGTACTTC. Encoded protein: CASSEGLAGYQETQYF. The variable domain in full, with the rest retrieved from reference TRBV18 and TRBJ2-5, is NAGVMQNPRHLVRRRGQEARLRCSPMKGHSHVYWYRQLPEEGLKFMVYLQKENIIDESGMPKERFSAEFPKEGPSILRIQQVVRGDSAAYFCASSEGLAGYQETQYFGPGTRLLVL.